One sample yielded the 14 T cell receptor beta chains listed below, sequenced in a study of blood T cell repertoires in COVID-19. TCRdb's copy holds only in-frame clones and misses some; the assay was immunoSEQ multiplex PCR. The table records roughly 360,000 clones, over 75% of them present only once. Sequences were obtained from PBMCs or T cells enriched from blood (not recorded which). Source of these receptors: a man aged 30-40 years who had recovered from COVID-19.

This clone was detected once. This rearrangement joins TRBV7-2 to TRBJ1-2; perhaps TRBD1 as D (5 bases). The germline V and J ends were trimmed by 5 bases and 7 bases, with 14 bases remaining between them. From germline, CDR1 is SGHTA and CDR2 FQGNSA. The CDR3 contains 13 residues. CDR3: CASSVPQGTGYTF. The DNA for the CDR3 is TGTGCCAGCAGCGTCCCCCAGGGTACTGGCTACACCTTC.

The V call is TRBV19, the J call TRBJ1-2; 7 nucleotides line up with TRBD1. Germline-derived CDR1 and CDR2 are LNHDA and SQIVND (reference sequence). Unmatched junction bases numbered 5, after V lost 4 bases and J lost 0 bases. The CDR3 runs to 15 residues. The CDR3: CASSTTDRTNYGYTF. CDR3 nucleotide sequence: TGTGCCAGTAGTACCACGGACAGGACTAACTATGGCTACACCTTC.

The V gene is TRBV5-4, the J gene TRBJ1-2; TRBD1 aligns across 8 bases. V lost 0 bases, J lost 8 bases, and 9 bases stayed unmatched. Germline loops: CDR1 SGHNT, CDR2 YYREEE (reference sequence). The CDR3 consists of 15 residues. The CDR3 protein is CASSLEQGGAGGYTF. DNA of the CDR3: TGTGCCAGCAGCTTGGAACAGGGGGGAGCAGGCGGCTACACCTTC.

The CDR3 is CASSYSDGYEQYF. For the CDR3, the DNA is TGTGCCAGCAGTTACTCAGACGGGTACGAGCAGTACTTC. This rearrangement joins TRBV6-5 to TRBJ2-7; D is ambiguous. This CDR3 spans 13 amino acids. Trimming took off 0 bases at V and 4 bases at J, with 7 bases between the two ends. Germline lookup yields CDR1 MNHEY and CDR2 SVGAGI.

The chain is built from TRBV12-3 or TRBV12-4 and TRBJ1-1; D is undetermined. With 3 bases removed from V and 2 bases from J, the gap between germline ends came to 7 bases. CDR3 size: 13 residues. For the CDR3, the DNA is TGTGCCAGCAGTTTTACAGCTAACACTGAAGCTTTCTTT. It translates to CASSFTANTEAFF.

The V and J genes are TRBV27 and TRBJ1-2; 8 nucleotides match TRBD1. With 5 bases clipped from V and 4 bases from J, the junction kept 9 bases outside the gene matches. Germline V gives CDR1 MNHEY, CDR2 SMNVEV (reference sequence). The CDR3 runs 15 residues. This CDR3 reads CASSLTLTGVYGYTF. The CDR3, as DNA: TGTGCCAGCAGTCTTACCCTGACAGGGGTCTATGGCTACACCTTC.

In its sample, this clone was seen once. The chain combines TRBV18 with TRBJ1-5; tentatively, D is TRBD1 (6 bases). The germline V and J ends were trimmed by 6 bases and 4 bases, with 19 bases remaining between them. Germline-derived CDR1 and CDR2 are KGHSH and LQKENI. The CDR3 covers 16 residues. Here the CDR3 DNA reads TGTGCCAGCTCTCTCATGGGCTCAGGGACAAATCAGCCCCAGCATTTT. Translating it yields CASSLMGSGTNQPQHF.

The J gene is TRBJ1-1, the V gene TRBV9; the D gene is possibly TRBD1 (5 bases). CDR3 length: 16 amino acids. Trimming took 0 bases from V and 1 from J, leaving 13 bases between them. Germline CDR1 reads SGDLS; CDR2 reads YYNGEE. CDR3 nucleotide sequence: TGTGCCAGCAGCGTAGCCCAGGGCCATCAGAACACTGAAGCTTTCTTT. Encoded protein: CASSVAQGHQNTEAFF.

V and J are TRBV15 and TRBJ2-1; D is ambiguous. Germline V gives CDR1 LNHNV, CDR2 YYDKDF (reference sequence). The germline V and J ends were trimmed by 5 bases and 2 bases, with 13 bases remaining between them. This CDR3 contains 15 residues. The DNA of the CDR3 is TGTGCCACCAGCCAGATTGGCCTGACCTACAATGAGCAGTTCTTC. Amino acids: CATSQIGLTYNEQFF.

This chain uses TRBV19 with TRBJ2-5, with D unresolved. Germline CDR1 LNHDA, CDR2 SQIVND (reference sequence). Trimming cost V 5 bases and J 0 bases, with 7 bases left between them. CDR3 length: 13 residues. The CDR3 loop reads CASSLEYQETQYF. CDR3 in DNA: TGTGCCAGTAGTTTGGAGTACCAAGAGACCCAGTACTTC.

The gene calls are TRBV5-4 and TRBJ2-7; 7 bases line up with TRBD2. The CDR3 runs 15 residues. Per germline, CDR1 SGHNT and CDR2 YYREEE (reference sequence). V gave up 4 bases and J gave up 0 bases; unmatched junction bases: 7. CDR3 sequence reads: CASSEFSGTSYEQYF. CDR3 coding DNA: TGTGCCAGCAGCGAGTTCAGCGGGACCTCCTACGAGCAGTACTTC.

This clone was counted a single time. The chain carries TRBV24-1 and TRBJ1-2; 8 nucleotides line up with TRBD1. The CDR3 runs to 16 residues. V was clipped by 7 bases and J by 8 bases; unmatched bases: 17. CDR1 and CDR2 (germline): KGHDR, SFDVKD. The CDR3 DNA is TGTGCCACCAGAAACTGGACAGGGCAGCTTTCTGTCGGCTACACCTTC. This sequence encodes CATRNWTGQLSVGYTF.

This chain joins TRBV30 and TRBJ2-1; tentative D call: TRBD1 (5 bases). The CDR3 length is 14 residues. V was trimmed by 4 bases and J by 3 bases, leaving 13 bases between them. Looked up from germline, CDR1 is GTSNPN and CDR2 is SVGIG (reference sequence). As DNA, the CDR3 is TGTGCCTGGAATTGGGGCCAGAGCTACAATGAGCAGTTCTTC. This gives the protein CAWNWGQSYNEQFF. Full variable domain (missing parts from reference TRBV30 and TRBJ2-1): SQTIHQWPATLVQPVGSPLSLECTVEGTSNPNLYWYRQAAGRGLQLLFYSVGIGQISSEVPQNLSASRPQDRQFILSSKKLLLSDSGFYLCAWNWGQSYNEQFFGPGTRLTVL.

The chain joins TRBV9 to TRBJ1-4; possible D gene TRBD1, 5 bases. The length of the CDR3 is 16 residues. Germline CDR1 SGDLS, CDR2 YYNGEE. V was cut by 4 bases and J by 7 bases, with 20 bases left in between. The CDR3 DNA follows: TGTGCCAGCAGCCCTACCACAGGCTCCGGGCGTGAAAAACTGTTTTTT. This gives the protein CASSPTTGSGREKLFF. The complete variable domain, with remaining parts taken from reference TRBV9 and TRBJ1-4, reads DSGVTQTPKHLITATGQRVTLRCSPRSGDLSVYWYQQSLDQGLQFLIQYYNGEERAKGNILERFSAQQFPDLHSELNLSSLELGDSALYFCASSPTTGSGREKLFFGSGTQLSVL.